The 10 T cell receptor beta chains below all came from one sample that was sequenced in a study of shared clonotypes between healthy human individuals. Produced via immunoSEQ multiplex PCR; TCRdb's table is partial and in-frame only. The repertoire holds about 2.3 million clones, with 80% to 95% as singletons. Specimen: naive CD4+ T cells from PBMCs. Stated subset: CD45RA+ positively selected. The receptors here all came from a man aged 18 to 35 in good health. Some clones in this sample may be carry-over from other donors' samples.

This chain connects TRBV5-1 to TRBJ2-1; perhaps TRBD2 as D (5 bases). V lost 0 bases, J lost 0 bases, and 7 bases lay in between. This CDR3 has 15 amino acids. CDR1 and CDR2 (germline): SGHRS, YFSETQ. This CDR3 is CASSLDSASYNEQFF. In nucleotides, the CDR3 is TGCGCCAGCAGCTTGGATAGCGCCTCCTACAATGAGCAGTTCTTC.

The chain recombines TRBV11-2 with TRBJ2-7; 13 positions agree with TRBD2. This CDR3 comprises 16 residues. Losses at the gene ends were 6 bases for V and 2 bases for J; bases not matched to a gene: 7. Per germline, CDR1 SGHAT and CDR2 FQNNGV. CDR3 DNA: TGTGCCAGCAGGCGGACTAGCGGGAGCCTCCCCTACGAGCAGTACTTC. It encodes CASRRTSGSLPYEQYF.

Only a few counts were recorded for this clone. The chain combines TRBV2 with TRBJ1-2, with D possibly matching TRBD1 (5 bases). This CDR3 has 14 amino acids. CDR1 and CDR2 from the germline V gene are SNHLY and FYNNEI. V was trimmed by 3 bases and J by 3 bases, leaving 11 bases between them. This chain's CDR3 is CASSEGQFYYGYTF. Here the CDR3 DNA reads TGTGCCAGCAGTGAGGGGCAGTTTTACTATGGCTACACCTTC. The full variable domain, its missing parts supplied by reference TRBV2 and TRBJ1-2, is EPEVTQTPSHQVTQMGQEVILRCVPISNHLYFYWYRQILGQKVEFLVSFYNNEISEKSEIFDDQFSVERPDGSNFTLKIRSTKLEDSAMYFCASSEGQFYYGYTFGSGTRLTVV.

The chain recombines TRBV6-5 with TRBJ1-4; D is ambiguous. Trimming removed 6 bases from V and 2 bases from J, with 13 bases in between. CDR1 MNHEY and CDR2 SVGAGI come from the germline V gene. This CDR3 has 15 residues. The CDR3 protein is CASRPVGSTNEKLFF. In DNA form, the CDR3 reads TGTGCCAGCAGACCCGTGGGGTCGACTAATGAAAAACTGTTTTTT.

The CDR3 is CASSKDGLGKNIQYF. DNA for the CDR3: TGTGCCAGCAGTAAGGACGGGCTCGGCAAAAACATTCAGTACTTC. The V gene is TRBV6-5, the J gene TRBJ2-4; no clear D gene. The CDR3 sequence is 15 residues long. From germline, CDR1 is MNHEY and CDR2 SVGAGI. The V and J ends lost 5 bases and 3 bases respectively, with 14 bases between them.

The V gene is TRBV28, the J gene TRBJ1-1; TRBD1 matches 9 bases. From germline, CDR1 is MDHEN and CDR2 SYDVKM. J lost 4 bases, V lost 7 bases, and 7 bases had no gene match. The CDR3 runs to 14 residues. CDR3 bases: TGTGCCAGCAAACAACAGGGGGCTAGCACTGAAGCTTTCTTT. Its translation: CASKQQGASTEAFF.

Notes on this clone: The sample holds other DNA sequences that translate to the same CDR3. V and J are TRBV30 and TRBJ1-5; 8 bases agree with TRBD1. Losses at the gene ends were 1 base for V and 4 bases for J; bases not matched to a gene: 0. Germline-derived CDR1 and CDR2 are GTSNPN and SVGIG (reference sequence). The CDR3 spans 13 residues. In DNA form, the CDR3 reads TGTGCCTGGAGTGACAGGGGGAATCAGCCCCAGCATTTT. Amino acids: CAWSDRGNQPQHF.

The chain couples TRBV28 to TRBJ2-5, with TRBD1 as a possible D gene (5 bases). The CDR3 length is 15 residues. Germline V gene lookup returns CDR1 MDHEN and CDR2 SYDVKM. Trimming took off 5 bases at V and 5 bases at J, with 18 bases between the two ends. The CDR3 sequence is CASSLARWGRETQYF. CDR3 in DNA: TGTGCCAGCAGTCTGGCACGATGGGGCCGGGAGACCCAGTACTTC.

This clone was counted once. The chain has TRBV7-2 and TRBJ1-2; 8 nucleotides line up with TRBD1. Germline V gene sequence: CDR1 SGHTA, CDR2 FQGNSA. Trimming removed 5 bases from V and 0 bases from J; junction bases left unmatched: 2. The CDR3 loop spans 14 amino acids. Written as DNA, the CDR3 is TGTGCCAGCAGCCGGGACAGGACTAACTATGGCTACACCTTC. Residues: CASSRDRTNYGYTF. The complete variable domain, with remaining parts taken from reference TRBV7-2 and TRBJ1-2, reads GAGVSQSPSNKVTEKGKDVELRCDPISGHTALYWYRQSLGQGLEFLIYFQGNSAPDKSGLPSDRFSAERTGGSVSTLTIQRTQQEDSAVYLCASSRDRTNYGYTFGSGTRLTVV.

Remarks on this clone: Other nucleotide sequences from this sample produce the same CDR3. This chain joins TRBV14 and TRBJ1-3; D gene unclear. Trimming stripped 3 bases from V and 4 bases from J, with 7 bases between. Germline V lookup: CDR1 SGHDN, CDR2 FVKESK. The CDR3 runs to 13 residues. DNA of the CDR3: TGTGCCAGCAGCCAGGATCGGGGAAACACCATATATTTT. Amino acids: CASSQDRGNTIYF.